The sequence of this T cell receptor beta chain was determined in a study of blood T cells in healthy people across ages. General study results and limits: Naive CD4+ cell counts and diversity both ran higher in long-lived than in aged donors. CMV status of donors was not determined, possibly confounding expanded clonotype changes. In older individuals, TCR beta diversity per million T cells was lower, falling roughly linearly with age. Estimates based on one million T cells were treated as lower bounds.

A sample-barcoded 5' primer and a J-beta primer mix were used in a second PCR of about 6 to 11 cycles. MiXCR, applied by TCRdb to the 5' RACE reads, yields one record per CDR3 protein. This sample has approximately 830,000 distinct CDR3 sequences, with approximately 67% found just once. The CDR3 loop spans 13 amino acids. With regard to this clonotype: Its antigen is not identified.

Material for sequencing was blood. The chain uses TRBV21-1 and TRBJ2-1; the table's D gene call, TRBD1, was not cross checked with the DNA. TRBV21-1 is listed as a pseudogene. This clonotype was obtained from a man aged 25 to 40 in good health. The CDR3 DNA reads as TGCGAGCCGGGGGTCAAATCCTACAATGAGCAGTTCTTC. This encodes CEPGVKSYNEQFF.